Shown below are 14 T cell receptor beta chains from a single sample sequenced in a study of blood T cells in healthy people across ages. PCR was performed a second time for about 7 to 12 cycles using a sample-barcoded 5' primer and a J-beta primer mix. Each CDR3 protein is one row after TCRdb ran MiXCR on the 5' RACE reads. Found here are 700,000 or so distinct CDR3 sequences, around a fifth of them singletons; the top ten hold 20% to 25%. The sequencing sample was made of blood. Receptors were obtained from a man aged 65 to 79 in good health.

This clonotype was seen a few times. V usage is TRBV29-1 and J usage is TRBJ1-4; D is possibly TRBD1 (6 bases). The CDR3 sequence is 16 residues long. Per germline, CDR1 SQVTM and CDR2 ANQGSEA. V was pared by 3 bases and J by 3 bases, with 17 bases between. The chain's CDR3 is CSVDGGRGPSNEKLFF. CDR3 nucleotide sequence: TGCAGCGTTGACGGGGGCAGGGGCCCTTCTAATGAAAAACTGTTTTTT.

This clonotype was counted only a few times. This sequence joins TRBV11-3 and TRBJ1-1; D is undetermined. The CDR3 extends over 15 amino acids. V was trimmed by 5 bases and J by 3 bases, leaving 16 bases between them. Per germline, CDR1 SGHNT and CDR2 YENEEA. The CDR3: CASSTNSLRDTEAFF. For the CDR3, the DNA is TGTGCCAGCAGCACAAACAGTCTTAGGGACACTGAAGCTTTCTTT.

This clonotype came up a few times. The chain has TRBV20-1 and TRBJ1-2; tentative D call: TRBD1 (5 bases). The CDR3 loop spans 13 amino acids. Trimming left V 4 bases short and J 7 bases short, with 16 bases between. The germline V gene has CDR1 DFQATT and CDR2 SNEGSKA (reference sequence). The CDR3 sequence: CSATPQGFGGYTF. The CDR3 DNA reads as TGCAGTGCTACTCCTCAGGGCTTCGGTGGCTACACCTTC.

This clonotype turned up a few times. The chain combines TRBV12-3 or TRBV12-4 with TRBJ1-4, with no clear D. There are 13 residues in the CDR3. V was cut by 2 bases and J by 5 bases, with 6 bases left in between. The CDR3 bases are TGTGCCAGCAGTTTATTCGAAAATGAAAAACTGTTTTTT. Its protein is CASSLFENEKLFF.

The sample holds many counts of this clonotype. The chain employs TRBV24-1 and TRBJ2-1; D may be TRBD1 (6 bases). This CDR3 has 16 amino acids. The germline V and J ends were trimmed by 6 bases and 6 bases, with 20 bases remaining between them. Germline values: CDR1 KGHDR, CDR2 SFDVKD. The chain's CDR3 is CATSSIKRAQGNEQFF. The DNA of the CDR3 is TGTGCCACCAGTTCCATAAAAAGAGCACAGGGCAATGAGCAGTTCTTC.

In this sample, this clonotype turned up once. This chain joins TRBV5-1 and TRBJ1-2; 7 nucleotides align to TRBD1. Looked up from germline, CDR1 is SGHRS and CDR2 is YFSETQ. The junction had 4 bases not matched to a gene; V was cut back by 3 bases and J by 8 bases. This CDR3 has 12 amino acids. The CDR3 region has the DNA TGCGCCAGCAGCTGGGAAGGGGGCGGCTACACCTTC. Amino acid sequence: CASSWEGGGYTF. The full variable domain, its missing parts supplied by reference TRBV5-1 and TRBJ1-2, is KAGVTQTPRYLIKTRGQQVTLSCSPISGHRSVSWYQQTPGQGLQFLFEYFSETQRNKGNFPGRFSGRQFSNSRSEMNVSTLELGDSALYLCASSWEGGGYTFGSGTRLTVV.

DNA for the CDR3: TGTGCCAGCAGCCTGTCGGACACCATATATTTT. It specifies CASSLSDTIYF. The V and J genes are TRBV14 and TRBJ1-3; D is unresolved. The length of the CDR3 is 11 residues. Trimming removed 4 bases from V and 8 bases from J, with 6 bases in between. Per the germline V gene, CDR1 is SGHDN and CDR2 is FVKESK. Together with reference TRBV14 and TRBJ1-3, the CDR3 gives the full variable domain: EAGVTQFPSHSVIEKGQTVTLRCDPISGHDNLYWYRRVMGKEIKFLLHFVKESKQDESGMPNNRFLAERTGGTYSTLKVQPAELEDSGVYFCASSLSDTIYFGEGSWLTVV.

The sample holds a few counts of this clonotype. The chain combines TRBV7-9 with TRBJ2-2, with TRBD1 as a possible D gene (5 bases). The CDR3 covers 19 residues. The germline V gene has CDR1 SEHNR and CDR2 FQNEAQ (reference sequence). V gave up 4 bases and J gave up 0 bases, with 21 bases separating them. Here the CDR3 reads CASSSTGRVVIANTGELFF. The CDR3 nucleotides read TGTGCCAGCAGCTCCACCGGCAGGGTGGTTATAGCGAACACCGGGGAGCTGTTTTTT.

CDR3 residues: CASSYGTSTYEQYF. CDR3 DNA: TGTGCCAGCAGTTACGGGACATCTACCTACGAGCAGTACTTC. The V and J genes are TRBV6-6 and TRBJ2-7; D is possibly TRBD1 (6 bases). The CDR3 runs to 14 residues. The germline V and J ends were trimmed by 2 bases and 2 bases, with 10 bases remaining between them. Germline lookup yields CDR1 MNHNY and CDR2 SVGAGI (reference sequence).

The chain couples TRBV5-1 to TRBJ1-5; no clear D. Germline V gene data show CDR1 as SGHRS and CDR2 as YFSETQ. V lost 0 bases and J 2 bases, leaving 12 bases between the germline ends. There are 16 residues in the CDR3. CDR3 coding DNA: TGCGCCAGCAGCTTGGGTGCTCCGCGGGGCAATCAGCCCCAGCATTTT. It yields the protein CASSLGAPRGNQPQHF.

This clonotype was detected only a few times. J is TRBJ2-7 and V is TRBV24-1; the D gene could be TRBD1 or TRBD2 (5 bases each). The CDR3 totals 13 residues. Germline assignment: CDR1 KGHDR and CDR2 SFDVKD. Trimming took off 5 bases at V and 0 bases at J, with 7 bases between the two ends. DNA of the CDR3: TGTGCCACCAGTGGTGGGACCTCCTACGAGCAGTACTTC. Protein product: CATSGGTSYEQYF.

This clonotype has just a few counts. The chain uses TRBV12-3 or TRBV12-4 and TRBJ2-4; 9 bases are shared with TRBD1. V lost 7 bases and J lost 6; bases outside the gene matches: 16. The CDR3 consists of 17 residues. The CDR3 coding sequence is TGTGCCAGCACCACGACAGGGGGTTTTGGTTCGGGAAACATTCAGTACTTC. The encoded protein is CASTTTGGFGSGNIQYF.

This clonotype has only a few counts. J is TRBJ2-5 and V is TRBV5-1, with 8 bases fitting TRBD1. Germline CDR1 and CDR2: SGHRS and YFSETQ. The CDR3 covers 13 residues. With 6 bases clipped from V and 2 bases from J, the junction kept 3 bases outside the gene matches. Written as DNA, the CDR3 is TGCGCCAGCACGACAGGGGCTCAAGAGACCCAGTACTTC. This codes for CASTTGAQETQYF.

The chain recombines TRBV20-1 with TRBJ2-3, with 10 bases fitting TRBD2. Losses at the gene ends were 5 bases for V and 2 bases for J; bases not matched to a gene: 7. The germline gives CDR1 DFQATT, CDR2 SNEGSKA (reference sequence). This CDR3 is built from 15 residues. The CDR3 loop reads CSALPLAGFTDTQYF. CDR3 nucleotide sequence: TGCAGTGCTCTACCACTAGCGGGGTTCACAGATACGCAGTATTTT.